The 9 T cell receptor beta chains presented below share a single source sample, sequenced in a study of blood T cell repertoires in COVID-19. Profiled with immunoSEQ multiplex PCR; TCRdb holds only in-frame clones, not every one. The sample records 55,000 to 75,000 clones, 82% being singletons. Source material: peripheral blood. The receptors derive from a man of 80 years or more with active COVID-19.

The J gene is TRBJ2-7, the V gene TRBV3-1 (or the pseudogene TRBV3-2), with TRBD2 matching 11 bases. V lost 0 bases to trimming and J lost 4 bases; unmatched junction nucleotides: 5. CDR1 and CDR2 from the germline V gene are LGHDT and YNNKEL (reference sequence). This CDR3 is built from 16 residues. The CDR3 here is CASSQDMASGRYEQYF. The CDR3 DNA follows: TGTGCCAGCAGCCAAGATATGGCTAGCGGGAGGTACGAGCAGTACTTC.

There are a few counts of this clone. This CDR3 is also generated by other DNA sequences in the sample. The chain uses TRBV27 and TRBJ2-7; a weak D match, TRBD2 (7 bases). Between the trimmed V and J ends, which lost 7 bases and 0 bases, there was a span of 16 bases. The CDR3 extends over 15 amino acids. The germline gives CDR1 MNHEY, CDR2 SMNVEV (reference sequence). The DNA of the CDR3 is TGTGCCAGCACGGACCTCGGGGGGCCCTCCTACGAGCAGTACTTC. It specifies CASTDLGGPSYEQYF.

This clone has a handful of counts. V and J are TRBV28 and TRBJ2-3, with TRBD2 matching over 7 bases. CDR3 size: 17 residues. Germline CDR1 is MDHEN and CDR2 is SYDVKM. With 8 bases clipped from V and 3 bases from J, the junction kept 17 bases outside the gene matches. In nucleotides, the CDR3 is TGTGCCAGCGATCTAAGGAGGGCGGGAGTTCTGACAGATACGCAGTATTTT. Its translation: CASDLRRAGVLTDTQYF.

The genes are TRBV4-2 and TRBJ1-5; 9 bases align to TRBD1. V lost 4 bases to trimming and J lost 7 bases; unmatched junction nucleotides: 5. From germline, CDR1 is LGHNA and CDR2 YNFKEQ. This CDR3 comprises 14 residues. CDR3 in amino acids: CASSLGTGPQPQHF. In nucleotides, the CDR3 is TGTGCCAGCAGCCTTGGGACAGGGCCACAGCCCCAGCATTTT.

The chain links TRBV5-1 to TRBJ2-3, with D unclear. Trimming took off 0 bases at V and 3 bases at J, with 2 bases between the two ends. CDR3 length equals 12 residues. Germline assignment: CDR1 SGHRS and CDR2 YFSETQ. The CDR3 region is CASSLATDTQYF. As DNA, the CDR3 is TGCGCCAGCAGCTTGGCGACAGATACGCAGTATTTT.

The rearrangement joins TRBV20-1 to TRBJ2-3; TRBD2 matches 11 bases. Trimming cost V 3 bases and J 4 bases; bases outside gene matches: 9. Germline V gene sequence: CDR1 DFQATT, CDR2 SNEGSKA (reference sequence). CDR3 length equals 16 residues. CDR3: CSASPVAGGPPDTQYF. CDR3 DNA sequence: TGCAGTGCTAGTCCGGTAGCGGGGGGGCCACCAGATACGCAGTATTTT.

The chain uses TRBV4-2 and TRBJ1-1; 9 nucleotides match TRBD1. After removal of 3 bases from V and 7 bases from J, the junction contained 6 bases not matched to a gene. CDR3 size: 14 residues. The germline V gene has CDR1 LGHNA and CDR2 YNFKEQ. The CDR3 is CASSQGQGGSEAFF. CDR3 in DNA: TGTGCCAGCAGCCAGGGACAGGGAGGGAGTGAAGCTTTCTTT.

V and J are TRBV2 and TRBJ1-4; 8 bases match TRBD1. This CDR3 spans 14 amino acids. Germline loops: CDR1 SNHLY, CDR2 FYNNEI. V lost 6 bases to trimming and J lost 8 bases; unmatched junction nucleotides: 8. The CDR3 reads CASRRQGSFEKLFF. In nucleotides, the CDR3 is TGTGCCAGCAGACGACAGGGGAGTTTCGAAAAACTGTTTTTT.

The genes are TRBV3-1 (or the pseudogene TRBV3-2) and TRBJ1-1; 9 bases fit TRBD1. The V segment lost 3 bases and the J segment 4 bases; nucleotides outside the gene matches: 6. In germline, CDR1 is LGHDT, CDR2 YNNKEL (reference sequence). The CDR3 runs 15 residues. The CDR3, as DNA: TGTGCCAGCAGCCATTCCCGGACAGGGGTCACTGAAGCTTTCTTT. Its protein product is CASSHSRTGVTEAFF.